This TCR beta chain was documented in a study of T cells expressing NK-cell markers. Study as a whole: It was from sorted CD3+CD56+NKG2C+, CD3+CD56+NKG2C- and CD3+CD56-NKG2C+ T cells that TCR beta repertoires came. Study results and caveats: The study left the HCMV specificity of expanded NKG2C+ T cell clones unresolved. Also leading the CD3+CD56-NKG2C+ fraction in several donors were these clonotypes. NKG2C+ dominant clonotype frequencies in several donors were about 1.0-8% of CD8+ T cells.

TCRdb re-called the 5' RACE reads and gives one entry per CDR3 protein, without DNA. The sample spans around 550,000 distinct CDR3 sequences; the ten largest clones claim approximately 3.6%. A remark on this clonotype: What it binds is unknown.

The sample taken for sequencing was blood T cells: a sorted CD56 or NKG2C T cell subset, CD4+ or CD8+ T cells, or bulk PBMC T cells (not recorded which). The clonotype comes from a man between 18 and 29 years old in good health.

Here the CDR3 reads CASSPTSGARYNEQFF. This chain links TRBV5-5 with TRBJ2-1; TCRdb's assignment of TRBD2 cannot be checked, as there is no DNA. Germline V gene lookup returns CDR1 SGHKS and CDR2 YYEKEE (reference sequence). The CDR3 consists of 16 residues.